This T cell receptor (beta chain) was obtained from a study of control samples from healthy donors and cancer patients. Assay used: immunoSEQ multiplex PCR; TCRdb lists only in-frame clones, some missing. This table holds over 150,000 clones, 91% found once. Germline V gives CDR1 SGDLS, CDR2 YYNGEE. V shed 3 bases and J shed 0 bases, with 12 bases lying between them. The CDR3 has 16 residues. The sample consisted of blood. The TCR comes from a woman aged 40-49 years in good health. This chain uses TRBV9 with TRBJ1-4; D unclear. The CDR3 region has the DNA TGTGCCAGCAGCGCGGGAGTGGGGACAACTAATGAAAAACTGTTTTTT. Translation gives CASSAGVGTTNEKLFF. Filled out from reference TRBV9 and TRBJ1-4, the complete variable domain reads DSGVTQTPKHLITATGQRVTLRCSPRSGDLSVYWYQQSLDQGLQFLIQYYNGEERAKGNILERFSAQQFPDLHSELNLSSLELGDSALYFCASSAGVGTTNEKLFFGSGTQLSVL.